These 20 T cell receptor beta chains share one sample of origin, sequenced in a study of blood T cell repertoires in COVID-19. Using immunoSEQ multiplex PCR, the repertoire was profiled, and TCRdb retains in-frame clones only, with some absent. The data show about 230,000 clones, more than 65% seen once. The sample consisted of peripheral blood. The receptors derive from a man aged 45-65 years with active or convalescent COVID-19.

V is TRBV5-6 and J is TRBJ2-5; 7 nucleotides agree with TRBD2. Germline V CDR1 and CDR2: SGHDT, YYEEEE. Losses at the gene ends were 2 bases for V and 1 base for J; bases not matched to a gene: 2. This CDR3 region has 14 residues. The DNA of the CDR3 is TGTGCCAGCAGCTTCGGGGGGACCCAAGAGACCCAGTACTTC. Translating gives CASSFGGTQETQYF. Looking up the rest from reference TRBV5-6 and TRBJ2-5 gives the full variable domain: DAGVTQSPTHLIKTRGQQVTLRCSPKSGHDTVSWYQQALGQGPQFIFQYYEEEERQRGNFPDRFSGHQFPNYSSELNVNALLLGDSALYLCASSFGGTQETQYFGPGTRLLVL.

The V gene is TRBV14, the J gene TRBJ2-1, with 10 positions matching TRBD2. The V gene end was trimmed by 2 bases and the J gene end by 10 bases; junction bases not matched to a gene: 8. Germline V gene lookup returns CDR1 SGHDN and CDR2 FVKESK. This CDR3 is 15 amino acids long. The CDR3 nucleotides read TGTGCCAGCAGCCAACTAGCGGGGGCTCATTGGGAGCAGTTCTTC. It encodes CASSQLAGAHWEQFF.

The chain carries TRBV5-6 and TRBJ2-2; 12 positions match TRBD2. Germline loops: CDR1 SGHDT, CDR2 YYEEEE. J was trimmed by 0 bases and V by 2 bases; bases with no gene match: 5. This CDR3 spans 18 amino acids. In nucleotides, the CDR3 is TGTGCCAGCAGCTTCCGGACTAGCGGGAACTCGAACACCGGGGAGCTGTTTTTT. It codes for CASSFRTSGNSNTGELFF.

This chain connects TRBV28 to TRBJ2-3; D ambiguous. Trimming removed 5 bases at V and 2 bases at J, with 5 bases between. The CDR3 is 12 residues long. CDR1 is MDHEN, CDR2 SYDVKM, per germline. The CDR3, as DNA: TGTGCCAGCAGTCGGTCCACAGATACGCAGTATTTT. Translation gives CASSRSTDTQYF. The variable domain in full, completed from reference TRBV28 and TRBJ2-3, reads DVKVTQSSRYLVKRTGEKVFLECVQDMDHENMFWYRQDPGLGLRLIYFSYDVKMKEKGDIPEGYSVSREKKERFSLILESASTNQTSMYLCASSRSTDTQYFGPGTRLTVL.

CDR3 sequence: CASSYSGYGYTF. CDR3 in DNA: TGTGCCAGCAGCTATAGTGGCTATGGCTACACCTTC. The chain uses TRBV12-3 or TRBV12-4 and TRBJ1-2; no firm D call. V lost 6 bases and J lost 4, with 9 bases in between. CDR3 size: 12 residues.

This clone is a singleton in its sample. V gene TRBV5-1 combines with J gene TRBJ1-5; D remains unclear. Trimming removed 4 bases from V and 7 bases from J, with 15 bases in between. The CDR3 spans 14 residues. The germline V gene has CDR1 SGHRS and CDR2 YFSETQ. For the CDR3, the DNA is TGCGCCAGCAGCCGGGAAGTGGCAGGACAGCCCCAGCATTTT. Its protein product is CASSREVAGQPQHF. The full variable domain, with the rest looked up from reference TRBV5-1 and TRBJ1-5, is KAGVTQTPRYLIKTRGQQVTLSCSPISGHRSVSWYQQTPGQGLQFLFEYFSETQRNKGNFPGRFSGRQFSNSRSEMNVSTLELGDSALYLCASSREVAGQPQHFGDGTRLSIL.

The J gene is TRBJ1-2, the V gene TRBV5-1, with 9 bases lining up with TRBD1. Looked up from germline, CDR1 is SGHRS and CDR2 is YFSETQ. J lost 0 bases, V lost 5 bases, and 5 bases had no gene match. This CDR3 has 15 amino acids. The CDR3 protein is CASRAGQGANYGYTF. The CDR3 DNA reads as TGCGCCAGCAGGGCGGGACAGGGAGCTAACTATGGCTACACCTTC.

This clone has a count of ten or more. This chain joins TRBV2 and TRBJ1-2; 9 positions match TRBD1. Germline V lookup: CDR1 SNHLY, CDR2 FYNNEI. This CDR3 region has 16 residues. J gave up 4 bases and V 2 bases, and 8 bases lay outside the gene matches. CDR3 coding DNA: TGTGCCAGCAGTGAATACGGGGACAGGGTGGGCTATGGCTACACCTTC. This codes for CASSEYGDRVGYGYTF.

The chain employs TRBV4-1 and TRBJ2-3; TRBD2 aligns across 8 bases. The CDR3 has 17 residues. The J segment lost 8 bases and the V segment lost 0 bases, leaving 13 bases of the junction unmatched. The germline gives CDR1 MGHRA, CDR2 YSYEKL. CDR3 loop: CASSQDGAGGPGGTQYF. The CDR3 nucleotides read TGCGCCAGCAGCCAAGATGGGGCGGGGGGCCCCGGGGGTACGCAGTATTTT.

V and J are TRBV7-8 and TRBJ1-2, with TRBD1 identical over 7 bases. The CDR3 is made up of 17 amino acids. Unmatched junction bases numbered 17, after V lost 2 bases and J lost 8 bases. CDR1 SGHVS and CDR2 FQNEAQ come from the germline V gene. As DNA, the CDR3 is TGTGCCAGCAGCTTAATAACAGGGGCGGCCCAGGGGCAAGGCTACACCTTC. Its protein product is CASSLITGAAQGQGYTF.

J is TRBJ2-3 and V is TRBV5-1; TRBD1 aligns across 7 bases. The CDR3 has 14 amino acids. CDR1 is SGHRS and CDR2 is YFSETQ in the germline V gene. Trimming cost V 4 bases and J 4 bases; bases outside gene matches: 6. The CDR3 coding sequence is TGCGCCAGCAGCAGGACGACAGGGTCAGATACGCAGTATTTT. Translation: CASSRTTGSDTQYF. Based on the CDR3 plus reference TRBV5-1 and TRBJ2-3, the full variable domain is KAGVTQTPRYLIKTRGQQVTLSCSPISGHRSVSWYQQTPGQGLQFLFEYFSETQRNKGNFPGRFSGRQFSNSRSEMNVSTLELGDSALYLCASSRTTGSDTQYFGPGTRLTVL.

This clone has a handful of counts. The chain combines TRBV12-3 or TRBV12-4 with TRBJ2-5, with 9 bases lining up with TRBD1. The junction had 7 bases not matched to a gene; V was cut back by 8 bases and J by 6 bases. The CDR3 length is 13 residues. CDR3 nucleotide sequence: TGTGCCAGCCGCTTTGGGACAGGGCAGACCCAGTACTTC. It encodes CASRFGTGQTQYF.

The gene calls are TRBV9 and TRBJ1-1, with D hard to call. CDR1 and CDR2 from the germline V gene are SGDLS and YYNGEE. Trimming stripped 2 bases from V and 7 bases from J, with 12 bases between. The CDR3 length is 13 residues. The CDR3 sequence is CASSVSTKHEAFF. The CDR3 DNA reads TGTGCCAGCAGCGTCAGTACCAAACATGAAGCTTTCTTT.

This CDR3 is CAWSVGLAATRFF. Here the CDR3 DNA reads TGTGCCTGGAGTGTTGGGCTAGCGGCCACAAGGTTCTTC. The chain couples TRBV30 to TRBJ2-1; TRBD2 agrees at 7 bases. The CDR3 consists of 13 residues. The germline V gene has CDR1 GTSNPN and CDR2 SVGIG (reference sequence). Germline trimming cut 0 bases from V and 15 bases from J; bases unmatched to any gene: 11.

The chain uses TRBV28 and TRBJ1-1, with D possibly matching TRBD1 (5 bases). Germline values: CDR1 MDHEN, CDR2 SYDVKM. This CDR3 spans 12 amino acids. Trimming left V 5 bases short and J 4 bases short, with 8 bases between. CDR3 nucleotides: TGTGCCAGCAGTGTCAGGGTCACTGAAGCTTTCTTT. Translation: CASSVRVTEAFF.

The genes are TRBV3-1 (or the pseudogene TRBV3-2) and TRBJ1-5; TRBD1 aligns across 7 bases. This CDR3 is 14 amino acids long. Unmatched junction bases numbered 4, after V lost 2 bases and J lost 6 bases. Germline V CDR1 and CDR2: LGHDT, YNNKEL (reference sequence). The CDR3 nucleotides read TGTGCCAGCAGCCAAAGGACAGGAGGTCAGCCCCAGCATTTT. Translating it yields CASSQRTGGQPQHF.

This rearrangement joins TRBV7-9 to TRBJ1-5; 7 positions agree with TRBD1. The CDR3 length is 17 residues. From germline, CDR1 is SEHNR and CDR2 FQNEAQ (reference sequence). The V segment lost 9 bases and the J segment 0 bases; nucleotides outside the gene matches: 14. CDR3: CASFTSRGSYSNQPQHF. The CDR3 DNA reads as TGTGCCAGTTTCACCAGCAGGGGGTCGTATAGCAATCAGCCCCAGCATTTT.

This clone was observed once. The CDR3 DNA reads as TGTGCCAGCAGCGTAGGATCACAGGCTGAAGCTTTCTTT. The encoded protein is CASSVGSQAEAFF. The chain recombines TRBV9 with TRBJ1-1; D perhaps matches TRBD1 (5 bases). V lost 0 bases to trimming and J lost 6 bases, with 9 bases between them. The CDR3 spans 13 residues. Per germline, CDR1 SGDLS and CDR2 YYNGEE.

The chain is built from TRBV5-4 and TRBJ2-3; TRBD1 matches 10 bases. This CDR3 spans 15 amino acids. Germline values: CDR1 SGHNT, CDR2 YYREEE (reference sequence). The V segment lost 4 bases and the J segment 4 bases; nucleotides outside the gene matches: 6. The CDR3 spells CASSLDRGRSDTQYF. Written as DNA, the CDR3 is TGTGCCAGCAGCCTCGACAGGGGGCGGTCAGATACGCAGTATTTT.

V and J are TRBV10-3 and TRBJ1-1; no clear D gene. The CDR3 contains 12 residues. Germline CDR1 and CDR2: ENHRY and SYGVKD. Trimming removed 5 bases from V and 11 bases from J, with 15 bases in between. CDR3 in DNA: TGTGCCATCAGTACCGGGTCGAGCGAGGCTTTCTTT. Its protein product is CAISTGSSEAFF.